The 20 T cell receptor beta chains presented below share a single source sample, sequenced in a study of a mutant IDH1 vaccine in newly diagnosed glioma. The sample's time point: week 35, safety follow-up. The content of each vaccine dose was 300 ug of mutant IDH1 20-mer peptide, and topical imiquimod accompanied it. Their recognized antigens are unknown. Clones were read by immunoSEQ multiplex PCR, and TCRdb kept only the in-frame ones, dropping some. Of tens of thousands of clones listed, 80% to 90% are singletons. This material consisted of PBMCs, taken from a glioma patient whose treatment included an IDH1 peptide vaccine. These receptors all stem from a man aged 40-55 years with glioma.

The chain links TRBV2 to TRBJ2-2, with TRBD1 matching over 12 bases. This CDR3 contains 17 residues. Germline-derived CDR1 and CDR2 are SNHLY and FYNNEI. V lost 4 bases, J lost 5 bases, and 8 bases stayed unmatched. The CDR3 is CASSVGTGGGRTGELFF. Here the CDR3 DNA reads TGTGCCAGCAGTGTGGGGACAGGGGGCGGGAGGACCGGGGAGCTGTTTTTT.

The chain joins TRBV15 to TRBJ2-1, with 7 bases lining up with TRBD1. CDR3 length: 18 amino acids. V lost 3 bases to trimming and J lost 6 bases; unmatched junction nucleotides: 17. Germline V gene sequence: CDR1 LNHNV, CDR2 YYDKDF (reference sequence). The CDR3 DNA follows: TGTGCCACCAGCAGGAAAACAGGGGCAGTGAGACGCGGCAATGAGCAGTTCTTC. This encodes CATSRKTGAVRRGNEQFF.

In DNA form, the CDR3 reads TGTGCCAGCAGTGCTGTCAGGGGGCTTGGCTACACCTTC. It translates to CASSAVRGLGYTF. This sequence joins TRBV2 and TRBJ1-2, with 8 positions matching TRBD1. The V gene end was trimmed by 4 bases and the J gene end by 7 bases; junction bases not matched to a gene: 5. The germline V gene has CDR1 SNHLY and CDR2 FYNNEI. The CDR3 totals 13 residues.

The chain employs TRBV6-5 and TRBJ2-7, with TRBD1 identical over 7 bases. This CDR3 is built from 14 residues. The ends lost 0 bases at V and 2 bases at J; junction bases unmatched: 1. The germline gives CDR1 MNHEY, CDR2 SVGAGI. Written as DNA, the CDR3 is TGTGCCAGCAGTTACTCCCAGGGGGCCTACGAGCAGTACTTC. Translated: CASSYSQGAYEQYF.

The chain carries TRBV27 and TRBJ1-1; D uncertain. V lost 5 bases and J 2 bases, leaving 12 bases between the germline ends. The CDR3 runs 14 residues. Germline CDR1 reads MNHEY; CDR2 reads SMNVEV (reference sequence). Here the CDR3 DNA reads TGTGCCAGCAGTCCGCGGTCAGCTAACACTGAAGCTTTCTTT. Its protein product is CASSPRSANTEAFF.

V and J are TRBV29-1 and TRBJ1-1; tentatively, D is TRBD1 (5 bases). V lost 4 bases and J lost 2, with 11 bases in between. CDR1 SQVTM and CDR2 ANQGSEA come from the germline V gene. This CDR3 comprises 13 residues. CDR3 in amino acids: CSVAPTDNTEAFF. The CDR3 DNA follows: TGCAGCGTTGCACCGACAGACAACACTGAAGCTTTCTTT.

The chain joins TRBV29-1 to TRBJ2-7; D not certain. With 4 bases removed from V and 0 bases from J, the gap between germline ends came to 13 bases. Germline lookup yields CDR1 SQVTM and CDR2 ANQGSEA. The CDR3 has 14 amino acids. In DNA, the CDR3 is TGCAGCGTTGTGGGTGGGTATCCCTCCTACGAGCAGTACGTC. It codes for CSVVGGYPSYEQYV.

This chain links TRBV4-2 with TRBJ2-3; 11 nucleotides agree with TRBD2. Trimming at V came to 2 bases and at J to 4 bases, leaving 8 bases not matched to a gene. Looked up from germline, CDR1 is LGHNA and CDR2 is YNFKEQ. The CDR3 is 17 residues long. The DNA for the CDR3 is TGTGCCAGCAGCCAACGACTAGCGGGGAGAGGGGCAGATACGCAGTATTTT. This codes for CASSQRLAGRGADTQYF.

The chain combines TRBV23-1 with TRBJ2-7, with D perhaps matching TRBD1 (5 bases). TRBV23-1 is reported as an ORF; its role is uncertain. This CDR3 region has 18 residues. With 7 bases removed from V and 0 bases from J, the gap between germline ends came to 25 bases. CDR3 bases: TGCGCCAGCACCTGCTCGGTAGGGGCAGCATCACCCTCCTACGAGCAGTACTTC. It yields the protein CASTCSVGAASPSYEQYF.

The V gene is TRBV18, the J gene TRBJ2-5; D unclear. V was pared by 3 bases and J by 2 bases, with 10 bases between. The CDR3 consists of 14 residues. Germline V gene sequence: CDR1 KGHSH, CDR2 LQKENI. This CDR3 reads CASSPLHPQETQYF. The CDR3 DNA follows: TGTGCCAGCTCACCCCTTCATCCTCAAGAGACCCAGTACTTC.

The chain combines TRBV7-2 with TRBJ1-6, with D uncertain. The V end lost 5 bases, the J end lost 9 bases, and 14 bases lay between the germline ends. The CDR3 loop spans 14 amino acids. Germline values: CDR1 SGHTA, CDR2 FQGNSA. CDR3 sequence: CASSLRSSFSPLHF. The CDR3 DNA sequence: TGTGCCAGCAGCCTCCGGAGTAGTTTTTCACCCCTCCACTTT.

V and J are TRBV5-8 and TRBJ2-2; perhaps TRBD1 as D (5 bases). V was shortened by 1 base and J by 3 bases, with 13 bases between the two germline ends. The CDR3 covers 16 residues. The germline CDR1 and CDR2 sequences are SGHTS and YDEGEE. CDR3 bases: TGTGCCAGCAGCTTGTTGGGGCAGGGATACACCGGGGAGCTGTTTTTT. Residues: CASSLLGQGYTGELFF.

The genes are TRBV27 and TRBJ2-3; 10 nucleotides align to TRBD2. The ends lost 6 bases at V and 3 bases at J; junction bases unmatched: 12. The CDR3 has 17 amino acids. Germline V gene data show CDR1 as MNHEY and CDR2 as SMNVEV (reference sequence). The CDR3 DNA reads TGTGCCAGCAGGATGGTGAGCGGGGGGGCCTTAACAGATACGCAGTATTTT. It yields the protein CASRMVSGGALTDTQYF.

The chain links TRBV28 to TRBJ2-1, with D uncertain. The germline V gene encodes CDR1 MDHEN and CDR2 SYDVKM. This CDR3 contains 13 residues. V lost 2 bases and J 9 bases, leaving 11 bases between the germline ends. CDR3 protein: CASSLRLQFEQFF. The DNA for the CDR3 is TGTGCCAGCAGTTTACGGCTCCAGTTTGAGCAGTTCTTC.

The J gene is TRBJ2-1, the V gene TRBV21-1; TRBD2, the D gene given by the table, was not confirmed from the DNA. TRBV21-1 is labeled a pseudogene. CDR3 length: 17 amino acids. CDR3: CASSKSGVWREYNEQFF. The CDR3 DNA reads TGTGCCAGCAGCAAATCGGGGGTGTGGCGGGAGTACAATGAGCAGTTCTTC.

CDR3 sequence: CASSSGYRQGGNIQYF. The CDR3 DNA sequence: TGTGCCAGCAGCTCAGGGTATCGACAGGGGGGAAACATTCAGTACTTC. The V and J genes are TRBV5-8 and TRBJ2-4; TRBD1 matches at 9 bases. Germline V gene lookup returns CDR1 SGHTS and CDR2 YDEGEE. The CDR3 runs to 16 residues. Trimming at V came to 3 bases and at J to 6 bases, leaving 10 bases not matched to a gene. Filled out from reference TRBV5-8 and TRBJ2-4, the complete variable domain reads EAGVTQSPTHLIKTRGQQATLRCSPISGHTSVYWYQQALGLGLQFLLWYDEGEERNRGNFPPRFSGRQFPNYSSELNVNALELEDSALYLCASSSGYRQGGNIQYFGAGTRLSVL.

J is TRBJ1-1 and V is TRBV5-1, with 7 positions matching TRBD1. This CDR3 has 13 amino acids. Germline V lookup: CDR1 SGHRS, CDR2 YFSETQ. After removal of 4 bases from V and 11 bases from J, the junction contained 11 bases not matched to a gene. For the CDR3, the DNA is TGCGCCAGCAGCCGACAGGGCCACTTGGACGCTTTCTTT. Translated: CASSRQGHLDAFF. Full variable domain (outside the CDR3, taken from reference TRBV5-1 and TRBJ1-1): KAGVTQTPRYLIKTRGQQVTLSCSPISGHRSVSWYQQTPGQGLQFLFEYFSETQRNKGNFPGRFSGRQFSNSRSEMNVSTLELGDSALYLCASSRQGHLDAFFGQGTRLTVV.

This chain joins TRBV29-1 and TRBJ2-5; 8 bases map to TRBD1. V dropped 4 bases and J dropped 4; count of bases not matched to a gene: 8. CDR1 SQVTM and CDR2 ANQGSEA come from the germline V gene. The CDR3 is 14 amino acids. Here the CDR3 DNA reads TGCAGCGTTGCCCGGACAGGGACAGGAGAGACCCAGTACTTC. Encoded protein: CSVARTGTGETQYF.

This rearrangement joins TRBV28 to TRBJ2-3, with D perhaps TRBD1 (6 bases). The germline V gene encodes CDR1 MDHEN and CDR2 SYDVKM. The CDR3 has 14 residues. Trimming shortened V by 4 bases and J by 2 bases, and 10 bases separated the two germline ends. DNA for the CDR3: TGTGCCAGCAGTTCGGGACAAAACACAGATACGCAGTATTTT. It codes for CASSSGQNTDTQYF.

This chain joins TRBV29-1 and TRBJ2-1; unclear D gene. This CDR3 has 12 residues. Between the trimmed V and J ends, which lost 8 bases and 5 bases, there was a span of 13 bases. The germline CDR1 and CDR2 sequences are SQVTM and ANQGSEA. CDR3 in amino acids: CSPRMQNNEQFF. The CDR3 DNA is TGCAGCCCCCGGATGCAAAACAATGAGCAGTTCTTC.